The 17 T cell receptor beta chains below were found in one sample sequenced in a study of beta chain features in type 1 diabetes. cDNA synthesis used the whole RNA isolate, giving expressed TCRB sequences. Produced via immunoSEQ multiplex PCR; TCRdb's table is partial and in-frame only. The table shows about 330,000 clones, with 9.5% to 11% occurring only once. The source material was naive CD4+ T cells from blood. These receptors originate from a woman aged 25 to 39 in good health.

The genes are TRBV6-5 and TRBJ2-2, with 8 positions matching TRBD2. Germline CDR1 reads MNHEY; CDR2 reads SVGAGI. V lost 6 bases to trimming and J lost 3 bases; unmatched junction nucleotides: 6. This CDR3 comprises 15 residues. The CDR3 protein is CASRESGRDTGELFF. The CDR3 nucleotides are TGTGCCAGCAGAGAAAGCGGGAGAGACACCGGGGAGCTGTTTTTT.

This clone was seen a few times. J is TRBJ2-3 and V is TRBV7-2, with 10 positions matching TRBD2. Unmatched junction bases numbered 5, after V lost 5 bases and J lost 9 bases. Germline loops: CDR1 SGHTA, CDR2 FQGNSA. This CDR3 is 13 amino acids long. The CDR3 sequence is CASSTGLAKTQYF. The CDR3 nucleotides are TGTGCCAGCAGCACGGGACTAGCGAAGACGCAGTATTTT. Looking up the rest from reference TRBV7-2 and TRBJ2-3 gives the full variable domain: GAGVSQSPSNKVTEKGKDVELRCDPISGHTALYWYRQSLGQGLEFLIYFQGNSAPDKSGLPSDRFSAERTGGSVSTLTIQRTQQEDSAVYLCASSTGLAKTQYFGPGTRLTVL.

This chain links TRBV19 with TRBJ2-1, with D possibly being TRBD1 (8 bases). CDR3 length equals 16 residues. Germline loops: CDR1 LNHDA, CDR2 SQIVND (reference sequence). The V end was cut by 6 bases, the J end by 4 bases, with 19 bases between. CDR3 amino acids: CASSLGQGAGYNEQFF. The CDR3 bases are TGTGCCAGTAGCCTCGGACAGGGAGCGGGATACAATGAGCAGTTCTTC.

This clone has just a few counts. This rearrangement joins TRBV5-1 to TRBJ1-1, with 8 nucleotides matching TRBD1. CDR3 size: 13 residues. The J segment lost 3 bases and the V segment lost 4 bases, leaving 2 bases of the junction unmatched. Germline CDR1 and CDR2: SGHRS and YFSETQ. CDR3 sequence: CASSTQGDTEAFF. In nucleotides, the CDR3 is TGCGCCAGCAGCACACAGGGGGACACTGAAGCTTTCTTT.

Concerning this clone: Likely a read error: the CDR3 ends without its conserved phenylalanine or tryptophan. Because the CDR3's place on the DNA is in doubt, the DNA is left out and the CDR3 is given as listed by TCRdb. The V and J genes are TRBV29-1 and TRBJ1-1. The CDR3 is made up of 8 amino acids, end residues included. Per the germline V gene, CDR1 is SQVTM and CDR2 is ANQGSEA. The CDR3 loop reads CSVHGRFV.

The chain carries TRBV7-9 and TRBJ2-1; D gene unclear. This CDR3 is 12 amino acids long. V was shortened by 1 base and J by 7 bases, with 5 bases between the two germline ends. The V gene's germline CDR1 is SEHNR and CDR2 FQNEAQ (reference sequence). CDR3 bases: TGTGCCAGCAGCTTAGTCCTTAATGAGCAGTTCTTC. This gives the protein CASSLVLNEQFF.

This clone has more than one count but fewer than ten. The CDR3 nucleotides are TGTGCCTGGAGTGCCCGTATGGGGCAGCAAAATCAGCCCCAGCATTTT. It translates to CAWSARMGQQNQPQHF. This chain uses TRBV30 with TRBJ1-5; tentatively, D is TRBD1 (5 bases). Trimming took off 1 base at V and 4 bases at J, with 17 bases between the two ends. Per germline, CDR1 GTSNPN and CDR2 SVGIG (reference sequence). This CDR3 is built from 16 residues.

This clone was observed a handful of times. The rearrangement links TRBV2 to TRBJ1-2, with 7 bases that match TRBD1. J was trimmed by 7 bases and V by 4 bases; bases with no gene match: 6. This CDR3 contains 13 residues. Germline values: CDR1 SNHLY, CDR2 FYNNEI. CDR3 sequence: CASSVVQGGGYTF. The CDR3 region has the DNA TGTGCCAGCAGTGTAGTTCAGGGGGGTGGCTACACCTTC.

J is TRBJ2-3 and V is TRBV9; TRBD2 is a possible D gene (6 bases). This CDR3 has 14 residues. Germline V gene data show CDR1 as SGDLS and CDR2 as YYNGEE. V lost 6 bases and J lost 2, with 13 bases in between. This chain's CDR3 is CASTLGTFTDTQYF. CDR3 DNA: TGTGCCAGCACCCTCGGGACTTTCACAGATACGCAGTATTTT.

This clone has a handful of counts. The rearrangement uses TRBV5-4 and TRBJ1-4; tentative D call: TRBD1 (5 bases). CDR3 size: 15 residues. Between the trimmed V and J ends, which lost 4 bases and 6 bases, there was a span of 16 bases. Germline CDR1 reads SGHNT; CDR2 reads YYREEE (reference sequence). The CDR3 is CASSPSGGNDEKLFF. CDR3 coding DNA: TGTGCCAGCAGCCCGAGTGGGGGGAATGATGAAAAACTGTTTTTT.

V usage is TRBV5-4 and J usage is TRBJ2-5, with 9 nucleotides matching TRBD1. V gave up 4 bases and J gave up 5 bases; unmatched junction bases: 12. The CDR3 consists of 16 residues. Germline CDR1 and CDR2: SGHNT and YYREEE (reference sequence). The CDR3 here is CASSLGGTGSMETQYF. The CDR3 coding sequence is TGTGCCAGCAGCCTGGGGGGGACAGGGTCAATGGAGACCCAGTACTTC. Full variable domain (rest looked up from reference TRBV5-4 and TRBJ2-5): ETGVTQSPTHLIKTRGQQVTLRCSSQSGHNTVSWYQQALGQGPQFIFQYYREEENGRGNFPPRFSGLQFPNYSSELNVNALELDDSALYLCASSLGGTGSMETQYFGPGTRLLVL.

The chain couples TRBV11-3 to TRBJ2-3, with 7 bases that match TRBD1. Germline CDR1 is SGHNT and CDR2 is YENEEA. The CDR3 has 14 amino acids. After removal of 5 bases from V and 4 bases from J, the junction contained 6 bases not matched to a gene. CDR3 protein: CASSRGQSPDTQYF. The CDR3 DNA sequence: TGTGCCAGCAGCCGGGGACAGTCCCCAGATACGCAGTATTTT.

CDR3 loop: CASSSSSGMQYF. CDR3 nucleotides: TGTGCCAGCAGTTCCTCTAGCGGGATGCAGTACTTC. The chain couples TRBV27 to TRBJ2-7; 9 positions agree with TRBD2. V was pared by 4 bases and J by 9 bases, with 4 bases of the junction left unmatched. In germline, CDR1 is MNHEY, CDR2 SMNVEV (reference sequence). The length of the CDR3 is 12 residues.

This clone has only a few counts. J is TRBJ2-1 and V is TRBV29-1, with 8 bases that match TRBD2. J gave up 4 bases and V 4 bases, and 6 bases lay outside the gene matches. The CDR3 spans 14 residues. The V gene's germline CDR1 is SQVTM and CDR2 ANQGSEA. The CDR3 is CSVVGSGDYNEQFF. The CDR3 DNA follows: TGCAGCGTTGTAGGTAGCGGGGATTACAATGAGCAGTTCTTC.

This clone was picked up a small number of times. This rearrangement joins TRBV7-8 to TRBJ2-7; D may be TRBD1 (6 bases). CDR1 and CDR2 from the germline V gene are SGHVS and FQNEAQ. V was shortened by 6 bases and J by 0 bases, with 15 bases between the two germline ends. CDR3 length: 15 amino acids. The CDR3 spells CASSRPRDNSYEQYF. CDR3 coding DNA: TGTGCCAGCAGTCGACCCCGGGACAACTCCTACGAGCAGTACTTC.

The gene calls are TRBV11-1 and TRBJ2-5; the match to TRBD2 covers 9 bases. V gave up 5 bases and J gave up 5 bases; unmatched junction bases: 6. CDR3 length: 14 amino acids. In germline, CDR1 is SGHAT, CDR2 FQDESV (reference sequence). The CDR3 DNA follows: TGTGCCAGCAGCGTTGGACTAGCGACGGAGACCCAGTACTTC. This sequence encodes CASSVGLATETQYF.

This clone was seen more than once but under ten times. The J gene is TRBJ1-4, the V gene TRBV30; no definite D call. Trimming removed 4 bases from V and 6 bases from J, with 15 bases in between. The length of the CDR3 is 14 residues. Germline-derived CDR1 and CDR2 are GTSNPN and SVGIG (reference sequence). The CDR3 here is CAWNRGIQHEKLFF. The CDR3 DNA reads TGTGCCTGGAATCGGGGTATACAACATGAAAAACTGTTTTTT.